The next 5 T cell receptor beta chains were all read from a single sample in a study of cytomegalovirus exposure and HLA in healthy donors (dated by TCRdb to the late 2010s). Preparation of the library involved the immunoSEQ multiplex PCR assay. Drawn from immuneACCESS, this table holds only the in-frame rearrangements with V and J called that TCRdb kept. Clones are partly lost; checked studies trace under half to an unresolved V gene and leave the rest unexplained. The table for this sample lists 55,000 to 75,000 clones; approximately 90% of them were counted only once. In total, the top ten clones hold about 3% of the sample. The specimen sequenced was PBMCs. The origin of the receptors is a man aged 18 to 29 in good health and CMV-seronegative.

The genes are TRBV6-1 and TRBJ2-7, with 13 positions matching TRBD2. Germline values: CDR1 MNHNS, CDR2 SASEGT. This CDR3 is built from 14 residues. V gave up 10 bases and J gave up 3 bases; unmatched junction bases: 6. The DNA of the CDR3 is TGTGCCACCCGGACTAGCGGGAGCTTCTACGAGCAGTACTTC. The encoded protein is CATRTSGSFYEQYF.

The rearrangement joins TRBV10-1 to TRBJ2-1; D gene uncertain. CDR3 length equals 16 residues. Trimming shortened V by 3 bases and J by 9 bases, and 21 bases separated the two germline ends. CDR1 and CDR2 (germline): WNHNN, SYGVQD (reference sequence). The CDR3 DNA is TGCGCCAGCAGTGACCTTCGAGGTCAGTTTGTTTGTGAGCAGTTCTTC. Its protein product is CASSDLRGQFVCEQFF.

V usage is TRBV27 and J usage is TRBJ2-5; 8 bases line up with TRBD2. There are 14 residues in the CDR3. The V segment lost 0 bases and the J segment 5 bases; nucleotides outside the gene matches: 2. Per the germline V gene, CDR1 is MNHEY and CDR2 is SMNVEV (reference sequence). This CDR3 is CASSLSSGIETQYF. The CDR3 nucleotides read TGTGCCAGCAGTTTATCTAGCGGGATTGAGACCCAGTACTTC.

The CDR3 loop is CSVAGTGDGEQYF. The CDR3 DNA is TGCAGCGTAGCCGGGACAGGGGATGGCGAGCAGTACTTC. The V call is TRBV29-1, the J call TRBJ2-7, with 10 nucleotides matching TRBD1. The germline CDR1 and CDR2 sequences are SQVTM and ANQGSEA. V shed 6 bases and J 6 bases; nucleotides not matched to a gene: 8. This CDR3 is 13 amino acids long.

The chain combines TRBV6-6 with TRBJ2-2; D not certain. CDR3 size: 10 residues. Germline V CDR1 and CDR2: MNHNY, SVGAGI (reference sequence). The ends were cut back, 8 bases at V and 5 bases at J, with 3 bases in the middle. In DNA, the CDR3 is TGTGCCAGCTCAACCGGGGAGCTGTTTTTT. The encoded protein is CASSTGELFF.